This T cell receptor (beta chain) came from a study of T cell repertoires in cytomegalovirus infection. One entry per CDR3 protein results from TCRdb running MiXCR on the reads. This sample has about 320,000 distinct CDR3 sequences, with roughly 9.5% found just once. The TCR originated in a human donor in good health (CMV status not recorded). Some clones in this sample may be carry-over from other donors' samples. Sequenced input: PBMCs.

The CDR3 nucleotides read TGTGCCAGTAGTCCAGGCCGGGACAGAAATTACTACGAGCAGTACTTC. It is translated as CASSPGRDRNYYEQYF. The chain combines TRBV19 with TRBJ2-7; TRBD1 agrees at 7 bases. This CDR3 contains 16 residues. V shed 5 bases, J shed 3 bases, and the junction held 13 bases outside the gene matches. CDR1 is LNHDA, CDR2 SQIVND, per germline (reference sequence). Full variable domain (outside the CDR3, taken from reference TRBV19 and TRBJ2-7): DGGITQSPKYLFRKEGQNVTLSCEQNLNHDAMYWYRQDPGQGLRLIYYSQIVNDFQKGDIAEGYSVSREKKESFPLTVTSAQKNPTAFYLCASSPGRDRNYYEQYFGPGTRLTVT.